Detailed here is one TCR beta chain. The authors reverse transcribed roughly 0.5 to 1 ug RNA with random hexamers. Via MiXCR, TCRdb re-called the immunoSEQ multiplex PCR reads, giving one row per CDR3 protein. Counted here are approximately 79,000 distinct CDR3 sequences, 85% to 95% occurring once; the ten biggest clones make up roughly 0.45%. V was clipped by 2 bases and J by 8 bases, with 25 bases between them. The germline CDR1 and CDR2 sequences are LNHDA and SQIVND (reference sequence). The CDR3 is made up of 18 amino acids. The entry originates in a study of CD8 T cells in Susac syndrome. From blood CD8+ and CD4+ T cells, the TCR beta chain was sequenced. The patients with Susac syndrome were individuals who fulfilled the recently defined diagnostic criteria for disease that was either definite or probable. TEMRA cells were FACS-enriched, while CD8+ and CD4+ T cells were negatively isolated.

The sequenced sample was CD8+ T cells from PBMCs. This TCR was sampled from a human donor with Susac syndrome. This rearrangement joins TRBV19 to TRBJ2-1, with a weak D call TRBD1 (8 bases). The CDR3 here is CASSIPQGAGVESDEQFF. CDR3 coding DNA: TGTGCCAGTAGTATACCCCAGGGGGCGGGAGTTGAATCGGATGAGCAGTTCTTC.